This TCR beta chain was identified during a study of naive CD8 T cells in extremely preterm neonates. Concerning this clone itself: Its antigen is still unknown.

Libraries were prepared by immunoSEQ multiplex PCR; TCRdb keeps only in-frame clonotypes and omits some of them. The sample records about 5,800 clones, 97% being singletons. Each sample had roughly 20,000–110,000 sorted naive CD8+ T cells. General study findings and limits: Compared with older groups, preterm CDR3s were shorter, with fewer N additions and less trimming. Preterm neonates shared more CDR3 nucleotide sequences (roughly 2.7%) than older groups.

CDR3 length: 15 residues. Germline CDR1 SGHAT, CDR2 FQNNGV. Trimming took 1 base from V and 4 from J, leaving 13 bases between them. This clonotype was sampled from a human donor in good health. This chain uses TRBV11-2 with TRBJ1-2; a possible D gene is TRBD1 (6 bases). Sequencing was done on a sample of naive CD8+ T cells from blood. CDR3 sequence: CASSLVGAGIYGYTF. CDR3 bases: TGTGCCAGCAGCTTAGTGGGGGCCGGAATCTATGGCTACACCTTC.